These 27 T cell receptor beta chains share one sample of origin, sequenced in a study of T cell clonotyping in hematopoietic cell transplantation. Time point reported: recipient sample about 28 days before transplant, after cytoreduction. Repertoires were generated with immunoSEQ multiplex PCR, while TCRdb's copy carries only in-frame clones and drops some. Among about 20,000 clones, 85% to 90% were seen once, and the ten largest hold 3% to 4%. The starting material was peripheral blood mononuclear cells, obtained before stem cell transplant. The receptors were gathered from a man younger than 35 with biphenotypic leukemia. Some clones in this sample may be carry-over from other donors' samples.

CDR3 amino acids: CAWSAIRQGEQFF. The CDR3 bases are TGTGCCTGGAGTGCTATACGCCAGGGTGAGCAGTTCTTC. The J gene is TRBJ2-1, the V gene TRBV30, with a possible D match to TRBD1 (5 bases). The CDR3 is 13 residues long. V shed 1 base and J shed 9 bases, with 13 bases lying between them. CDR1 is GTSNPN, CDR2 SVGIG, per germline (reference sequence).

This rearrangement joins TRBV2 to TRBJ1-5, with D uncertain. The V gene's germline CDR1 is SNHLY and CDR2 FYNNEI. CDR3 size: 15 residues. V dropped 5 bases and J dropped 7 bases, with 18 bases sitting between them. The CDR3 reads CASSPRPGAIQPQHF. CDR3 coding DNA: TGTGCCAGCAGTCCAAGGCCGGGCGCAATACAGCCCCAGCATTTT.

This clone turned up a few times. V gene TRBV19 combines with J gene TRBJ1-2; no definite D call. This CDR3 is built from 14 residues. V gave up 1 base and J gave up 7 bases, with 13 bases separating them. Germline CDR1 and CDR2: LNHDA and SQIVND (reference sequence). In nucleotides, the CDR3 is TGTGCCAGTAGTATAGGATCCCGGGTGGCTGGCTACACCTTC. It yields the protein CASSIGSRVAGYTF.

The chain uses TRBV27 and TRBJ2-1, with D perhaps TRBD2 (5 bases). The germline CDR1 and CDR2 sequences are MNHEY and SMNVEV (reference sequence). The CDR3 is made up of 14 amino acids. Trimming pared 5 bases from V and 9 bases from J, leaving 17 bases between. The CDR3 loop reads CASSPFGLGGEQFF. The CDR3 DNA follows: TGTGCCAGCAGTCCCTTTGGACTCGGCGGTGAGCAGTTCTTC.

The chain couples TRBV6-1 to TRBJ2-7; no firm D call. From germline, CDR1 is MNHNS and CDR2 SASEGT. V shed 5 bases and J shed 3 bases, with 11 bases lying between them. The CDR3 has 13 residues. The CDR3 sequence is CASSSLLYYEQYF. In DNA, the CDR3 is TGTGCCAGCAGTAGTCTTCTGTACTACGAGCAGTACTTC.

The V and J genes are TRBV7-8 and TRBJ1-5; D ambiguous. Trimming pared 2 bases from V and 6 bases from J, leaving 14 bases between. In germline, CDR1 is SGHVS, CDR2 FQNEAQ. The CDR3 consists of 15 residues. The CDR3: CASSLQPGSSQPQHF. CDR3 sequence (DNA): TGTGCCAGCAGCTTACAACCGGGGTCATCTCAGCCCCAGCATTTT. Looking up the rest from reference TRBV7-8 and TRBJ1-5 gives the full variable domain: GAGVSQSPRYKVAKRGQDVALRCDPISGHVSLFWYQQALGQGPEFLTYFQNEAQLDKSGLPSDRFFAERPEGSVSTLKIQRTQQEDSAVYLCASSLQPGSSQPQHFGDGTRLSIL.

This clone was observed once. V is TRBV19 and J is TRBJ1-5; D gene unclear. This CDR3 has 14 residues. Looked up from germline, CDR1 is LNHDA and CDR2 is SQIVND (reference sequence). V lost 5 bases to trimming and J lost 0 bases, with 8 bases between them. CDR3 in amino acids: CASSVGFSNQPQHF. DNA for the CDR3: TGTGCCAGTAGTGTCGGCTTTAGCAATCAGCCCCAGCATTTT.

The chain couples TRBV30 to TRBJ2-3, with TRBD1 identical over 12 bases. V lost 6 bases to trimming and J lost 9 bases; unmatched junction nucleotides: 19. Germline V CDR1 and CDR2: GTSNPN, SVGIG (reference sequence). The CDR3 runs 17 residues. The CDR3 DNA is TGTGCCTGCAAGACCCCCGGGACAGGGGGCTTGCAGGGGACGCAGTATTTT. Residues: CACKTPGTGGLQGTQYF.

The chain is built from TRBV6-6 and TRBJ2-7; D gene unclear. V was pared by 11 bases and J by 2 bases, with 16 bases between. The CDR3 is 13 amino acids. Germline lookup yields CDR1 MNHNY and CDR2 SVGAGI (reference sequence). This chain's CDR3 is CASARAYTYEQYF. For the CDR3, the DNA is TGTGCCTCCGCCCGGGCATATACCTACGAGCAGTACTTC.

This sequence joins TRBV5-4 and TRBJ1-3; D gene unclear. CDR1 is SGHNT and CDR2 is YYREEE in the germline V gene (reference sequence). This CDR3 is built from 18 residues. Trimming removed 4 bases at V and 0 bases at J, with 20 bases between. This CDR3 is CASSQKKSRATSGNTIYF. For the CDR3, the DNA is TGTGCCAGCAGCCAAAAAAAAAGCCGGGCCACCTCTGGAAACACCATATATTTT.

This rearrangement joins TRBV4-1 to TRBJ1-4; D not certain. CDR1 and CDR2 from the germline V gene are MGHRA and YSYEKL. CDR3 size: 17 residues. Trimming pared 0 bases from V and 0 bases from J, leaving 11 bases between. CDR3 region: CASSQDLGFATNEKLFF. The CDR3 nucleotides read TGCGCCAGCAGCCAAGATTTGGGGTTTGCAACTAATGAAAAACTGTTTTTT.

The chain couples TRBV19 to TRBJ2-7; 7 bases agree with TRBD1. Trimming removed 5 bases from V and 2 bases from J; junction bases left unmatched: 9. CDR1 and CDR2 from the germline V gene are LNHDA and SQIVND (reference sequence). CDR3 length equals 15 residues. CDR3 region: CASSFSRGFPYEQYF. CDR3 bases: TGTGCCAGTAGTTTTTCCAGGGGGTTTCCCTACGAGCAGTACTTC.

The chain has TRBV6-5 and TRBJ2-1; 7 nucleotides agree with TRBD2. V was pared by 2 bases and J by 4 bases, with 5 bases of the junction left unmatched. This CDR3 spans 15 amino acids. Germline CDR1 is MNHEY and CDR2 is SVGAGI. CDR3 protein: CASSYGASGYNEQFF. Here the CDR3 DNA reads TGTGCCAGCAGTTACGGGGCTAGCGGTTACAATGAGCAGTTCTTC.

J is TRBJ2-3 and V is TRBV11-1; D gene unclear. Per germline, CDR1 SGHAT and CDR2 FQDESV (reference sequence). The CDR3 has 13 residues. V was trimmed by 5 bases and J by 6 bases, leaving 12 bases between them. CDR3 bases: TGTGCCAGCAGCCAACCCAATTCCGATACGCAGTATTTT. Protein product: CASSQPNSDTQYF. Full variable domain (remainder filled in from reference TRBV11-1 and TRBJ2-3): EAEVAQSPRYKITEKSQAVAFWCDPISGHATLYWYRQILGQGPELLVQFQDESVVDDSQLPKDRFSAERLKGVDSTLKIQPAELGDSAMYLCASSQPNSDTQYFGPGTRLTVL.

This clone occurred once. This rearrangement joins TRBV29-1 to TRBJ2-6, with D unresolved. Germline V gene sequence: CDR1 SQVTM, CDR2 ANQGSEA. Trimming removed 1 base from V and 0 bases from J, with 4 bases in between. The CDR3 loop spans 14 amino acids. The CDR3 DNA is TGCAGCGTTGAAGGGATCTCTGGGGCCAACGTCCTGACTTTC. It translates to CSVEGISGANVLTF.

The chain's CDR3 is CASSPGTGVEYYGYTF. CDR3 DNA sequence: TGCGCCAGCAGCCCCGGGACAGGGGTCGAGTACTATGGCTACACCTTC. The V call is TRBV5-1, the J call TRBJ1-2; 10 bases fit TRBD1. The CDR3 is 16 amino acids. The germline gives CDR1 SGHRS, CDR2 YFSETQ. V was clipped by 4 bases and J by 3 bases; unmatched bases: 9.

The CDR3 loop is CASSLLGAGSHGYTF. CDR3 DNA: TGTGCCAGCAGTTTATTGGGGGCTGGTAGTCATGGCTACACCTTC. V and J are TRBV28 and TRBJ1-2; tentatively, D is TRBD1 (6 bases). The CDR3 is 15 amino acids. The V end lost 1 base, the J end lost 6 bases, and 15 bases lay between the germline ends. Germline V CDR1 and CDR2: MDHEN, SYDVKM.

The chain links TRBV5-1 to TRBJ1-2, with D unresolved. Germline CDR1 SGHRS, CDR2 YFSETQ. Trimming took 0 bases from V and 8 from J, leaving 8 bases between them. The CDR3 loop spans 12 amino acids. CDR3 sequence: CASSLAAGGYTF. DNA of the CDR3: TGCGCCAGCAGCTTGGCGGCAGGAGGCTACACCTTC.

CDR3 sequence: CASSSRTGGVEQFF. CDR3 sequence (DNA): TGTGCCAGCAGCTCTCGGACAGGGGGTGTTGAGCAGTTCTTC. The chain is built from TRBV7-3 and TRBJ2-1, with 10 nucleotides matching TRBD1. The CDR3 spans 14 residues. J gave up 9 bases and V 4 bases, and 6 bases lay outside the gene matches. Looked up from germline, CDR1 is SGHTA and CDR2 is FQGTGA.

The CDR3 sequence: CASSQAPQFGNTEAFF. The CDR3 nucleotides read TGCGCCAGCAGCCAAGCCCCGCAATTTGGGAACACTGAAGCTTTCTTT. The chain employs TRBV4-3 and TRBJ1-1; D remains ambiguous. Between the trimmed V and J ends, which lost 1 base and 1 base, there was a span of 13 bases. The CDR3 consists of 16 residues. Germline CDR1 LGHNA, CDR2 YSLEER.

The rearrangement uses TRBV5-5 and TRBJ2-5, with 9 bases fitting TRBD2. V was clipped by 0 bases and J by 4 bases; unmatched bases: 7. Germline V CDR1 and CDR2: SGHKS, YYEKEE (reference sequence). This CDR3 comprises 16 residues. In DNA form, the CDR3 reads TGTGCCAGCAGCTTGGCCCAACTAGCGGGTGGAGAGACCCAGTACTTC. Protein sequence: CASSLAQLAGGETQYF.

This chain joins TRBV5-6 and TRBJ1-2; D possibly corresponds to TRBD1 (5 bases). V lost 2 bases to trimming and J lost 8 bases, with 13 bases between them. This CDR3 has 13 amino acids. From germline, CDR1 is SGHDT and CDR2 YYEEEE. CDR3 protein: CASSFGGTAGYTF. For the CDR3, the DNA is TGTGCCAGCAGCTTTGGTGGGACGGCCGGCTACACCTTC.

The CDR3 loop reads CASSPQGSRGAFF. CDR3 DNA sequence: TGCGCCAGCAGCCCACAGGGCTCTCGTGGGGCTTTCTTT. The gene calls are TRBV10-1 and TRBJ1-1; D may be TRBD1 (6 bases). The CDR3 is made up of 13 amino acids. The germline CDR1 and CDR2 sequences are WNHNN and SYGVQD (reference sequence). Trimming removed 6 bases at V and 11 bases at J, with 19 bases between.

J is TRBJ1-3 and V is TRBV6-5; D is possibly TRBD1 (6 bases). Germline values: CDR1 MNHEY, CDR2 SVGAGI. V was cut by 5 bases and J by 4 bases, with 12 bases left in between. This CDR3 spans 14 amino acids. The CDR3 sequence: CASSRNRAGNTIYF. The CDR3 nucleotides read TGTGCCAGCAGTAGGAACAGGGCCGGAAACACCATATATTTT.

The chain is built from TRBV5-1 and TRBJ2-1, with 7 positions matching TRBD1. The CDR3 runs to 17 residues. With V trimmed by 2 bases and J by 0 bases, 8 bases remained unmatched. The germline CDR1 and CDR2 sequences are SGHRS and YFSETQ. CDR3 region: CASSLGTGVSSYNEQFF. CDR3 in DNA: TGCGCCAGCAGCTTAGGCACAGGGGTCAGCTCCTACAATGAGCAGTTCTTC.

V and J are TRBV5-8 and TRBJ1-5; D gene unclear. CDR3 size: 10 residues. The germline V and J ends were trimmed by 4 bases and 9 bases, with 5 bases remaining between them. Germline CDR1 reads SGHTS; CDR2 reads YDEGEE. The CDR3 protein is CASSPGPQHF. CDR3 nucleotides: TGTGCCAGCAGCCCCGGGCCCCAGCATTTT.

The gene calls are TRBV2 and TRBJ1-2, with TRBD1 matching over 9 bases. Germline V lookup: CDR1 SNHLY, CDR2 FYNNEI. The CDR3 extends over 15 amino acids. V shed 8 bases and J 8 bases; nucleotides not matched to a gene: 15. DNA for the CDR3: TGTGCCAGCGTTACCGGGACAGGGCTCTCCCGCGGCTACACCTTC. It specifies CASVTGTGLSRGYTF.